This is a list of T cell receptor beta chains from one sample in a study of T cells after yellow fever vaccination. TCRdb independently ran MiXCR on the 5' RACE reads; one entry per CDR3 protein. The table lists 250,000 to 400,000 distinct CDR3 sequences, 4.1% of them singletons. The sample consisted of PBMCs, taken 5 days after the yellow fever booster vaccination. These receptors originate from a man between 18 and 35 years old who received the YFV17D yellow fever vaccine. CDR3s include the opening cysteine and the closing phenylalanine or tryptophan. Each record gives: J gene, V gene, D gene, clone size, CDR3 protein, CDR3 DNA. D genes are given only for firm matches. Where a row states a size, it is once, few, many or the class of an expanded clone; other rows omit it.

TRBJ2-7,TRBV5-1,TRBD2,many,CASSLVLAGYEQYF,TGCGCCAGCAGCTTGGTACTAGCGGGCTACGAGCAGTACTTC
TRBJ1-1,TRBV10-1,.,.,CASSESGGEREAFF,TGCGCCAGCAGTGAGTCGGGAGGGGAAAGAGAAGCTTTCTTT
TRBJ1-1,TRBV7-9,.,.,CASSFRETEAFF,TGTGCCAGCAGCTTCCGGGAGACTGAAGCTTTCTTT
TRBJ1-2,TRBV10-3,.,.,CAIMGRNGYTF,TGTGCCATCATGGGAAGGAACGGCTACACCTTC
TRBJ1-2,TRBV27,TRBD1,few,CATGRGGLGYGYTF,TGTGCCACCGGGAGAGGGGGCCTAGGCTATGGCTACACCTTC
TRBJ2-3,TRBV20-1,TRBD2,.,CSASRSGVRGDTQYF,TGCAGTGCTAGCCGTAGCGGGGTGAGGGGGGATACGCAGTATTTT
TRBJ1-2,TRBV5-1,TRBD1,.,CASGYRGYGYTF,TGCGCCAGCGGCTACAGGGGCTATGGCTACACCTTC
TRBJ2-2,TRBV25-1,TRBD2,few,CASKHRGDTGELFF,TGTGCCAGCAAACACCGGGGGGACACCGGGGAGCTGTTTTTT
TRBJ1-1,TRBV11-2,.,many,CASSLDVGQSTEAFF,TGTGCCAGCAGCTTAGATGTCGGACAATCCACTGAAGCTTTCTTT
TRBJ1-5,TRBV2,.,.,CASTVRNQPQHF,TGTGCCAGCACCGTCCGGAATCAGCCCCAGCATTTT
TRBJ1-3,TRBV10-3,.,.,CAISVLSGNTIYF,TGTGCCATCAGTGTTCTTTCTGGAAACACCATATATTTT
TRBJ1-6,TRBV7-2,.,few,CASSLVVSQAGSPLHF,TGTGCCAGCAGCTTAGTCGTGTCCCAAGCCGGATCACCCCTCCACTTT
TRBJ2-5,TRBV28,TRBD2,few,CASCAGGRSGETQYF,TGTGCCAGCTGCGCGGGGGGCAGGTCAGGAGAGACCCAGTACTTC
TRBJ2-5,TRBV7-2,.,many,CASSLEGRRAQYF,TGTGCCAGCAGCTTAGAGGGGCGACGGGCCCAGTACTTC
TRBJ2-1,TRBV7-6,.,many,CASSSRGAEVQFF,TGTGCCAGCAGCTCTCGGGGGGCGGAGGTGCAGTTCTTC
TRBJ1-2,TRBV12-3/TRBV12-4,TRBD1,few,CASSPGQAANYGYTF,TGTGCCAGCAGTCCGGGACAGGCAGCTAACTATGGCTACACCTTC
TRBJ2-3,TRBV5-1,TRBD1,few,CASSPGQVRGDTQYF,TGCGCCAGCAGCCCTGGACAGGTTCGGGGAGATACGCAGTATTTT
TRBJ1-3,TRBV15,.,.,CATSRDSGAGNTIYF,TGTGCCACCAGCAGAGATTCAGGGGCTGGAAACACCATATATTTT
TRBJ1-2,TRBV9,.,many,CASSVAPTVNYGYTF,TGTGCCAGCAGCGTTGCCCCGACAGTGAACTATGGCTACACCTTC
TRBJ2-7,TRBV20-1,.,many,CSAKRQVSASYEQYF,TGCAGTGCAAAGCGACAGGTATCGGCGTCCTACGAGCAGTACTTC
TRBJ2-7,TRBV3-1,TRBD2,many,CASSQNSGGAYEQYF,TGTGCCAGCAGCCAAAATAGCGGGGGGGCCTACGAGCAGTACTTC
TRBJ2-7,TRBV12-3/TRBV12-4,TRBD1,many,CASSLLGGEYEQYF,TGTGCCAGCAGTTTATTAGGGGGCGAATACGAGCAGTACTTC
TRBJ1-5,TRBV10-3,.,few,CAISEDEGAGQPQHF,TGTGCCATCAGTGAGGACGAGGGCGCCGGACAGCCCCAGCATTTT
TRBJ2-7,TRBV12-3/TRBV12-4,.,few,CASSQAGTEQYF,TGTGCCAGCAGCCAAGCAGGGACCGAGCAGTACTTC
TRBJ1-5,TRBV5-1,.,.,CASSLWVDQPQHF,TGCGCCAGCAGCTTGTGGGTAGATCAGCCCCAGCATTTT
TRBJ2-2,TRBV7-2,TRBD1,few,CASSLAGQGPGELFF,TGTGCCAGCAGCTTAGCCGGACAGGGTCCCGGGGAGCTGTTTTTT
TRBJ2-7,TRBV12-3/TRBV12-4,.,.,CASREGRYEQYF,TGTGCCAGCAGGGAGGGGCGTTACGAGCAGTACTTC
TRBJ2-5,TRBV3-1,TRBD2,few,CASSQDHVGGRETQYF,TGTGCCAGCAGCCAAGACCACGTCGGGGGGAGGGAGACCCAGTACTTC
TRBJ1-2,TRBV18,.,.,CASSPYSGTHNYGYTF,TGTGCCAGCTCACCGTACTCCGGGACACACAACTATGGCTACACCTTC
TRBJ2-3,TRBV10-3,TRBD1,many,CAISGQGANIADTQYF,TGTGCCATCAGTGGACAGGGGGCAAATATTGCAGATACGCAGTATTTT
TRBJ2-3,TRBV5-1,.,many,CASSLGEGTDTQYF,TGCGCCAGCAGCTTGGGGGAGGGCACAGATACGCAGTATTTT
TRBJ1-1,TRBV5-1,TRBD1,.,CASSSQGEGTEAFF,TGCGCCAGCAGCTCACAGGGGGAGGGGACTGAAGCTTTCTTT
TRBJ2-3,TRBV5-1,TRBD1,many,CASSTRQGSTDTQYF,TGCGCCAGCAGCACCCGACAGGGGAGCACAGATACGCAGTATTTT
TRBJ1-5,TRBV5-5,.,.,CASSLSAADYSNQPQHF,TGTGCCAGCAGCTTGTCGGCGGCGGATTATAGCAATCAGCCCCAGCATTTT
TRBJ2-3,TRBV5-4,TRBD2,many,CASSLASGGGTDTQYF,TGTGCCAGCAGCTTGGCAAGCGGGGGGGGCACAGATACGCAGTATTTT
TRBJ2-7,TRBV27,.,many,CASSLWESSYEQYF,TGTGCCAGCAGTTTATGGGAGAGCTCCTACGAGCAGTACTTC
TRBJ2-1,TRBV6-2/TRBV6-3,.,few,CASTPGGRDEQFF,TGTGCCAGCACTCCGGGGGGCCGGGATGAGCAGTTCTTC
TRBJ1-2,TRBV7-6,.,many,CASSVDGSLYGYTF,TGTGCCAGCAGCGTGGACGGGAGCCTCTATGGCTACACCTTC
TRBJ1-5,TRBV5-5,.,many,CASSPTRTVYQPQHF,TGTGCCAGCAGCCCGACTCGGACAGTTTATCAGCCCCAGCATTTT
TRBJ2-7,TRBV29-1,.,few,CSVGYLTPGEQYF,TGCAGCGTGGGGTATTTGACTCCGGGCGAGCAGTACTTC
TRBJ2-7,TRBV6-5,TRBD2,.,CASSYSIGRGGLYEQYF,TGTGCCAGCAGTTACTCAATAGGTCGCGGGGGGCTGTACGAGCAGTACTTC
TRBJ2-3,TRBV5-1,.,.,CASSWGGASLSTDTQYF,TGCGCCAGCAGCTGGGGAGGTGCGTCGTTGAGCACAGATACGCAGTATTTT
TRBJ1-6,TRBV18,.,.,CASSPSSAEHSPLHF,TGTGCCAGCTCACCATCATCAGCTGAACATTCACCCCTCCACTTT
TRBJ1-1,TRBV25-1,.,few,CASSAGHSADTEAFF,TGTGCCAGCAGTGCGGGACATTCGGCGGACACTGAAGCTTTCTTT
TRBJ1-2,TRBV6-5,.,few,CASSPSLGVYGYTF,TGTGCCAGCAGCCCTTCGCTAGGGGTCTATGGCTACACCTTC
TRBJ1-4,TRBV28,TRBD1,.,CASSFWTGVDEKLFF,TGTGCCAGCAGTTTCTGGACAGGGGTTGATGAAAAACTGTTTTTT